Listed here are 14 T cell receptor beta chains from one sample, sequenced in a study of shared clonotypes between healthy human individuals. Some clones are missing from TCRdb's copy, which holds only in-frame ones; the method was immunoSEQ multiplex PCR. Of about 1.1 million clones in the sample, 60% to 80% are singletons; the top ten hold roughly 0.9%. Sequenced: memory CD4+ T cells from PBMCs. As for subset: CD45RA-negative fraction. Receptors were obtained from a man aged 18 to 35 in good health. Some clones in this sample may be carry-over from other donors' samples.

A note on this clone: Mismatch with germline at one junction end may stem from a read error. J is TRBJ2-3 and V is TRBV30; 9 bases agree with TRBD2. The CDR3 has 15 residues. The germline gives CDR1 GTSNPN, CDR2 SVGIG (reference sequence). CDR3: CAWSGLAAVTDTRYF. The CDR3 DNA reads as TGTGCCTGGAGTGGACTAGCGGCAGTCACAGATACGCGGTATTTT.

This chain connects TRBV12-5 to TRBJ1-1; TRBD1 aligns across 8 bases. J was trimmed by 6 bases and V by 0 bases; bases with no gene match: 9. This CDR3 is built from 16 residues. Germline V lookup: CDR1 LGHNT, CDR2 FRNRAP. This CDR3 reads CASGLVRAGGIAEAFF. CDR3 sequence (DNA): TGTGCTAGTGGTTTGGTAAGGGCAGGGGGCATCGCTGAAGCTTTCTTT.

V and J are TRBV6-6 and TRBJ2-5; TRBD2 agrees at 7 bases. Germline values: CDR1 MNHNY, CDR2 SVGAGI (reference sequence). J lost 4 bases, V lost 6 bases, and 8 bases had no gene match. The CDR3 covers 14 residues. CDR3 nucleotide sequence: TGTGCCAGCAGGTCCCAGGGAGGGCTAGAGACCCAGTACTTC. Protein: CASRSQGGLETQYF.

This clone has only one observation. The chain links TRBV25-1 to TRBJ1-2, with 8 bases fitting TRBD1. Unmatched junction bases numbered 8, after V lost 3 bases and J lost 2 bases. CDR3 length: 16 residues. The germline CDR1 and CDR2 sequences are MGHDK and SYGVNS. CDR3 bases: TGTGCCAGCAGTGACCCGAGGACAGGGAGAAACTATGGCTACACCTTC. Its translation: CASSDPRTGRNYGYTF.

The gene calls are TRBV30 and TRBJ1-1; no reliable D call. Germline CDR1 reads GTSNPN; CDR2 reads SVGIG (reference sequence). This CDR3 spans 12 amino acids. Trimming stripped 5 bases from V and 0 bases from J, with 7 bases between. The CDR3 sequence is CAWGSLNTEAFF. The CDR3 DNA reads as TGTGCCTGGGGGAGCTTGAACACTGAAGCTTTCTTT.

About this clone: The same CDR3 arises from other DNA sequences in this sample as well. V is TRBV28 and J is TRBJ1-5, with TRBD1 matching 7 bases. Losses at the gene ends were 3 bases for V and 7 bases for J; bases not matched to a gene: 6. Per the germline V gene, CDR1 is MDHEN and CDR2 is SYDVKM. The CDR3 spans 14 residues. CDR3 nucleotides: TGTGCCAGCAGTTTGGCAGGGGGGGGACAGCCCCAGCATTTT. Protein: CASSLAGGGQPQHF.

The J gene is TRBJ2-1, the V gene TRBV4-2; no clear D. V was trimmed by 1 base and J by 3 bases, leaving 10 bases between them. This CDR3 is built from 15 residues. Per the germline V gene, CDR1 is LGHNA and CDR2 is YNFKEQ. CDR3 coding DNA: TGTGCCAGCAGCCAAGCGGTGACAAACTACAATGAGCAGTTCTTC. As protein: CASSQAVTNYNEQFF.

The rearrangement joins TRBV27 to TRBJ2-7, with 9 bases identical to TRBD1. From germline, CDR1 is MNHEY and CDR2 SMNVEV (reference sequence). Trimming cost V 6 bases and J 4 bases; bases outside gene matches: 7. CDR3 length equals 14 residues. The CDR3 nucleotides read TGTGCCAGCAGGACCGGGACAGGGCGATACGAGCAGTACTTC. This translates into CASRTGTGRYEQYF.

The CDR3 spells CASSRSTGVASRGTGELFF. The CDR3 coding sequence is TGTGCCAGCAGCCGTAGTACCGGGGTGGCTAGCCGTGGCACCGGGGAGCTGTTTTTT. This sequence joins TRBV9 and TRBJ2-2; TRBD2 might be the D (5 bases). The CDR3 is 19 residues long. V was trimmed by 4 bases and J by 4 bases, leaving 26 bases between them. From germline, CDR1 is SGDLS and CDR2 YYNGEE.

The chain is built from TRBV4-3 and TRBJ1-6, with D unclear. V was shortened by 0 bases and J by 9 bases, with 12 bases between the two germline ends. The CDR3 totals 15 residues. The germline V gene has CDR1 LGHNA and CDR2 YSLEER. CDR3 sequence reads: CASSQDSYRGSPLHF. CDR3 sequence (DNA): TGCGCCAGCAGCCAAGACAGCTACCGGGGTTCACCCCTCCACTTT.

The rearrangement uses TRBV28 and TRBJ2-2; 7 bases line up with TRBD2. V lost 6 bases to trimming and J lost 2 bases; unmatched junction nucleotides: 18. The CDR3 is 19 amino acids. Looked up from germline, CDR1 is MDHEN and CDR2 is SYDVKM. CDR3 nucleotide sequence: TGTGCCAGCAGGCCTCTATTAAAACTAGCGAGGCAAAACACCGGGGAGCTGTTTTTT. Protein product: CASRPLLKLARQNTGELFF.

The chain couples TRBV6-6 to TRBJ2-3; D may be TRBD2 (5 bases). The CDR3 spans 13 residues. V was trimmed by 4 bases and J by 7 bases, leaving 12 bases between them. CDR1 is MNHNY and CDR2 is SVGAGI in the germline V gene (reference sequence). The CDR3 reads CASSSLGENTQYF. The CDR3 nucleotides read TGTGCCAGCAGTTCCCTCGGGGAAAATACGCAGTATTTT.

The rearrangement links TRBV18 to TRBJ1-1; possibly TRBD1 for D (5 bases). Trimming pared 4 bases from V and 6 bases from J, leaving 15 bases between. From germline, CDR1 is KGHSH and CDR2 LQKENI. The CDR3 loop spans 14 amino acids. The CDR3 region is CASSQIRDPPEAFF. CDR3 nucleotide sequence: TGTGCCAGCTCACAAATTAGGGACCCCCCTGAAGCTTTCTTT. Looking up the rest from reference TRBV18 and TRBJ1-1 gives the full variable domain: NAGVMQNPRHLVRRRGQEARLRCSPMKGHSHVYWYRQLPEEGLKFMVYLQKENIIDESGMPKERFSAEFPKEGPSILRIQQVVRGDSAAYFCASSQIRDPPEAFFGQGTRLTVV.

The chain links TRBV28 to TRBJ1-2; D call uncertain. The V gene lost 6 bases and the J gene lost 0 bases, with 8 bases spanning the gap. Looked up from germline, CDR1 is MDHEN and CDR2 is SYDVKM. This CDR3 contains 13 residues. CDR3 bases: TGTGCCAGCAGCCAGCCGGCTAACTATGGCTACACCTTC. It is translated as CASSQPANYGYTF.